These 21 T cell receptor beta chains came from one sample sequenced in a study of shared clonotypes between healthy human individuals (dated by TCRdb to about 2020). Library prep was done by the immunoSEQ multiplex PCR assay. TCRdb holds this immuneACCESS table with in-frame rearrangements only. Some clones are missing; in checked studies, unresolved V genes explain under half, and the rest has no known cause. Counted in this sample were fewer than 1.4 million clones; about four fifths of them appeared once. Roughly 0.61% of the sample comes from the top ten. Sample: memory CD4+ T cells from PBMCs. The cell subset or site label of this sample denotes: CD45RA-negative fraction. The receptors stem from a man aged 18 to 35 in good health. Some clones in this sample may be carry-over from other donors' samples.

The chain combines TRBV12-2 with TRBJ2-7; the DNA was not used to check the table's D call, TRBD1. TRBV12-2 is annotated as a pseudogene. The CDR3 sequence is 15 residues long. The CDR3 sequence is CASRLLGTANYEQYF. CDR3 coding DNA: TGTGCAAGTCGCTTATTAGGGACAGCAAACTACGAGCAGTACTTC.

CDR3 protein: CASSLPEYGYTF. The CDR3 DNA follows: TGTGCCAGCAGTTTACCGGAATATGGCTACACCTTC. The V call is TRBV28, the J call TRBJ1-2; the D is unclear. The CDR3 length is 12 residues. Germline V CDR1 and CDR2: MDHEN, SYDVKM. The V end was cut by 2 bases, the J end by 5 bases, with 6 bases between.

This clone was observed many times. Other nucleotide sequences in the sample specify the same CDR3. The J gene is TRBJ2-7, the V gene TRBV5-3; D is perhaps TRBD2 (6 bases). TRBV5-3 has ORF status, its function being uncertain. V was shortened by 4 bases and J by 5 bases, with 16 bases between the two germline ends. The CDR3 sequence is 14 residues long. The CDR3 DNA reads TGTGCCAGAAGCACCCACGGGAGCCGAGACGAGCAGTACTTC. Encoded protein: CARSTHGSRDEQYF.

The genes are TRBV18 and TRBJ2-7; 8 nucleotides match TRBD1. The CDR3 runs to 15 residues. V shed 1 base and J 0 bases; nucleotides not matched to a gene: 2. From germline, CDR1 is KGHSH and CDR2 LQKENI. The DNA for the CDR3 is TGTGCCAGCTCACCACAGGGACAGGCCTCCTACGAGCAGTACTTC. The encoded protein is CASSPQGQASYEQYF.

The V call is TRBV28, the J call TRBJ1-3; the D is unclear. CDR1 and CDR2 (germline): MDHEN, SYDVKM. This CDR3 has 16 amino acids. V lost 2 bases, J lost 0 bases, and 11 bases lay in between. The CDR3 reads CASSLSSPFSGNTIYF. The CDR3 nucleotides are TGTGCCAGCAGTTTAAGTTCGCCCTTCTCTGGAAACACCATATATTTT. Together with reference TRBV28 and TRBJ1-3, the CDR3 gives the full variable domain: DVKVTQSSRYLVKRTGEKVFLECVQDMDHENMFWYRQDPGLGLRLIYFSYDVKMKEKGDIPEGYSVSREKKERFSLILESASTNQTSMYLCASSLSSPFSGNTIYFGEGSWLTVV.

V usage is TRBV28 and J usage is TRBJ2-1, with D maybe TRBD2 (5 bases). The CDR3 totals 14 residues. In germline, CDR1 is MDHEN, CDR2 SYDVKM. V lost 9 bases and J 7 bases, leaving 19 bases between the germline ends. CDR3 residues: CASVWAGARNEQFF. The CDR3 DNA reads TGTGCCAGTGTATGGGCGGGTGCCAGAAATGAGCAGTTCTTC.

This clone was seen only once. CDR3 in DNA: TGTGCCAGCAGCGTAGCTCTAGGGACTCGAGAGACCCAGTACTTC. The encoded protein is CASSVALGTRETQYF. The chain has TRBV9 and TRBJ2-5; possibly TRBD2 for D (6 bases). This CDR3 has 15 amino acids. Germline V lookup: CDR1 SGDLS, CDR2 YYNGEE. V was pared by 0 bases and J by 4 bases, with 13 bases between.

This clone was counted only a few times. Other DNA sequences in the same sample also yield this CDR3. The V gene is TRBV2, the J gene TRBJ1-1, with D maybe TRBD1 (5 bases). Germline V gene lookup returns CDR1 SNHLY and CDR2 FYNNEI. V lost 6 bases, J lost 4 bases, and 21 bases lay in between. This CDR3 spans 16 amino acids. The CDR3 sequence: CASSEGRGSQPTEAFF. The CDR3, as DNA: TGTGCCAGCAGCGAGGGGCGGGGCAGCCAACCCACTGAAGCTTTCTTT.

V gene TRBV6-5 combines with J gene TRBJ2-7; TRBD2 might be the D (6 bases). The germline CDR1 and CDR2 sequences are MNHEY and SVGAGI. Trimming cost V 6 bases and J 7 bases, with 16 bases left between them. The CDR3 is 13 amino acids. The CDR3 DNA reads TGTGCCAGCAGCCCGTCCCCGGGGAGGGAGCAGTACTTC. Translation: CASSPSPGREQYF.

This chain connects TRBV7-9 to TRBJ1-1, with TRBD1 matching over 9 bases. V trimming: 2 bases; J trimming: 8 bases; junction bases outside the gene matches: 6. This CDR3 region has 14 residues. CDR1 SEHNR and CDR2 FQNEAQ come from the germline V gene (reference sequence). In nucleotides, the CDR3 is TGTGCCAGCAGCTTAACCGGGACAGGGATGGAAGCTTTCTTT. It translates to CASSLTGTGMEAFF.

The CDR3, as DNA: TGTGCCTGGAGCGCGGGACCCAACTCCTACAATGAGCAGTTCTTC. It specifies CAWSAGPNSYNEQFF. The J gene is TRBJ2-1, the V gene TRBV30; tentatively, D is TRBD2 (6 bases). V lost 3 bases, J lost 0 bases, and 12 bases lay in between. Germline V CDR1 and CDR2: GTSNPN, SVGIG (reference sequence). The CDR3 length is 15 residues.

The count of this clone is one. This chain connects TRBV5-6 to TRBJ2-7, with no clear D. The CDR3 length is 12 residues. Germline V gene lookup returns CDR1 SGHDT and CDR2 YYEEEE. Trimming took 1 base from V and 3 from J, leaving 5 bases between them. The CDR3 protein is CASSLNFYEQYF. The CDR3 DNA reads TGTGCCAGCAGCTTGAATTTCTACGAGCAGTACTTC.

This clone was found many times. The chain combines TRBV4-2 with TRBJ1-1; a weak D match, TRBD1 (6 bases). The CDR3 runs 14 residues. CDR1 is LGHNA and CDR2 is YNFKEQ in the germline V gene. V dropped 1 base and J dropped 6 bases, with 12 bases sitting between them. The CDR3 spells CASSQVGAGAEAFF. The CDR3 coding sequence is TGTGCCAGCAGCCAAGTGGGGGCAGGGGCTGAAGCTTTCTTT.

As DNA, the CDR3 is TGTGCCAGCTCACGGACAGGGGGCTACGGGGAAGAGACCCAGTACTTC. As protein: CASSRTGGYGEETQYF. The V call is TRBV18, the J call TRBJ2-5; TRBD1 matches at 11 bases. This CDR3 is 16 amino acids long. After removal of 4 bases from V and 3 bases from J, the junction contained 7 bases not matched to a gene. The germline CDR1 and CDR2 sequences are KGHSH and LQKENI.

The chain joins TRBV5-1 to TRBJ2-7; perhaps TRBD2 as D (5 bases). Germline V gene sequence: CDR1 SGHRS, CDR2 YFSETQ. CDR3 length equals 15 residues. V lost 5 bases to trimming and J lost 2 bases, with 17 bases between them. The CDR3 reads CASSAFAGPTYEQYF. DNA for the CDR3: TGCGCCAGCAGTGCTTTTGCGGGTCCAACCTACGAGCAGTACTTC. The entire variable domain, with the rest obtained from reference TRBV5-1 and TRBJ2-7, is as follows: KAGVTQTPRYLIKTRGQQVTLSCSPISGHRSVSWYQQTPGQGLQFLFEYFSETQRNKGNFPGRFSGRQFSNSRSEMNVSTLELGDSALYLCASSAFAGPTYEQYFGPGTRLTVT.

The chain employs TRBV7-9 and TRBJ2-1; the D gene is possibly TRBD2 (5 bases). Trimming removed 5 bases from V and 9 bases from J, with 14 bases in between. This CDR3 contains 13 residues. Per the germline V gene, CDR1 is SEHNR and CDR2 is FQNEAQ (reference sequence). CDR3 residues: CASSPFFGVEQFF. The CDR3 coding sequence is TGTGCCAGCAGCCCTTTTTTCGGGGTTGAGCAGTTCTTC. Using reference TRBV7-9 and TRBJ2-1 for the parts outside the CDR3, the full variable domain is DTGVSQNPRHKITKRGQNVTFRCDPISEHNRLYWYRQTLGQGPEFLTYFQNEAQLEKSRLLSDRFSAERPKGSFSTLEIQRTEQGDSAMYLCASSPFFGVEQFFGPGTRLTVL.

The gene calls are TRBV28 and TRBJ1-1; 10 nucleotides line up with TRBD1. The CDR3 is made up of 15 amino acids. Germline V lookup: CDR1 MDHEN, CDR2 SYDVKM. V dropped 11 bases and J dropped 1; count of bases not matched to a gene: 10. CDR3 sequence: CASRGQGTPNTEAFF. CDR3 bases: TGTGCCTCCAGGGGACAGGGGACTCCGAACACTGAAGCTTTCTTT.

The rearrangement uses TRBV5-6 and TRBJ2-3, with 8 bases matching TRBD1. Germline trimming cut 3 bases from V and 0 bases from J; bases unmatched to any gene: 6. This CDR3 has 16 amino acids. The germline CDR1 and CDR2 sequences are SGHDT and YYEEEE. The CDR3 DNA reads TGTGCCAGCAGCTACCTCAGGGGGCGGAGCACAGATACGCAGTATTTT. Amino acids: CASSYLRGRSTDTQYF.

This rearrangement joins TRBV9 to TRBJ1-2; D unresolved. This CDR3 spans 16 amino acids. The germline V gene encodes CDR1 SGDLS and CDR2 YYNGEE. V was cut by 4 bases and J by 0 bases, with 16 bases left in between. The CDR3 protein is CASSPRPVDSNYGYTF. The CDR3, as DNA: TGTGCCAGCAGCCCCCGACCGGTAGATTCTAACTATGGCTACACCTTC.

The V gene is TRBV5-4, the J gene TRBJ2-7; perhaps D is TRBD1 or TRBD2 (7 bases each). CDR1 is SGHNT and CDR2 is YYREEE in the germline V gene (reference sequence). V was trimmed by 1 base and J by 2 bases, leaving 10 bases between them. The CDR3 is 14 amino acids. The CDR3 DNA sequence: TGTGCCAGCAGCTTGCAGGGGGGGCCCTACGAGCAGTACTTC. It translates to CASSLQGGPYEQYF. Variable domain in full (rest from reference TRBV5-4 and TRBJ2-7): ETGVTQSPTHLIKTRGQQVTLRCSSQSGHNTVSWYQQALGQGPQFIFQYYREEENGRGNFPPRFSGLQFPNYSSELNVNALELDDSALYLCASSLQGGPYEQYFGPGTRLTVT.

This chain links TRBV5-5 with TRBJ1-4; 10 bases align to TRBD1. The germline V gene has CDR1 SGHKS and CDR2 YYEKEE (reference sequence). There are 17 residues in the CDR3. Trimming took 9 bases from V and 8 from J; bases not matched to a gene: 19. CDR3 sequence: CATANPGGTGAGEKLFF. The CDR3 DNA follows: TGTGCCACCGCCAACCCGGGAGGGACAGGGGCCGGGGAAAAACTGTTTTTT.